This is a list of T cell receptor beta chains from one sample in a study of CD8 T cells in Susac syndrome. TCRdb processed the immunoSEQ multiplex PCR reads anew with MiXCR; each CDR3 protein has one entry. The top ten clones hold about 0.22% of a sample with fewer than 70,000 distinct CDR3 sequences, just under 95% of them seen once. Sequenced: CD8+ T cells from PBMCs. All receptors come from a human donor in good health. The CDR3 runs from the conserved cysteine through the conserved F or W. A D gene is named only where the DNA matches it firmly. Where a row states a size, it is once, few, many or the class of an expanded clone; other rows omit it.

-,TRBV28,TRBJ2-5,14,-,TGTGCCAGCAGTTTATCTATCACCCAAGAGACCCAGTACTTC,CASSLSITQETQYF
-,TRBV3-1,TRBJ2-7,14,few,TGTGCCAGCAGCCAATTCGGGCAGGGGAACGAGCAGTACTTC,CASSQFGQGNEQYF
-,TRBV7-9,TRBJ2-5,13,-,TGTGCCAGCAGCCGGCGGGGTGAGGAGACCCAGTACTTC,CASSRRGEETQYF
-,TRBV7-9,TRBJ2-5,12,-,TGTGCCAGCAGGGCGAGCGAAGAGACCCAGTACTTC,CASRASEETQYF
TRBD2,TRBV5-4,TRBJ2-1,14,-,TGTGCCAGCAGCCCAGGGACTAGCGGGTGGGAGCAGTTCTTC,CASSPGTSGWEQFF
-,TRBV27,TRBJ1-2,16,-,TGTGCCAGCAGTTTATACCCTCCCCGAGAAACCTATGGCTACACCTTC,CASSLYPPRETYGYTF
TRBD1,TRBV2,TRBJ2-7,15,-,TGTGCCAGCAGTGAAACAGGGGGCAGGTACTACGAGCAGTACTTC,CASSETGGRYYEQYF
-,TRBV7-8,TRBJ2-3,16,-,TGTGCCAGCAGCTTAGCCGTGGGGCGTGGGACAGATACGCAGTATTTT,CASSLAVGRGTDTQYF
TRBD2,TRBV7-2,TRBJ2-1,18,few,TGTGCCAGCAGCCGGCGAACTAGCGGGGGGTTATCCTACAATGAGCAGTTCTTC,CASSRRTSGGLSYNEQFF
TRBD2,TRBV20-1,TRBJ2-1,13,-,TGCAGTGCTAGAGGGGACTACCTCAATGAGCAGTTCTTC,CSARGDYLNEQFF
-,TRBV6-6,TRBJ1-5,16,-,TGTGCCAGCACCCTATCCGGGGCAGACTACAATCAGCCCCAGCATTTT,CASTLSGADYNQPQHF
-,TRBV6-2/TRBV6-3,TRBJ1-2,14,-,TGTGCCAGCAGTTACGCGGTGGACAACTATGGCTACACCTTC,CASSYAVDNYGYTF